This T cell receptor (beta chain) was documented in a study of cytomegalovirus exposure and HLA in healthy donors. PCR involved 60 Vbeta and 13 Jbeta primers. This table comes from immunoSEQ multiplex PCR, and its TCRdb copy is limited to in-frame clones, with some not included. This table has over 100,000 clones, roughly 80% appearing once. Sequencing used PBMCs. The receptor was isolated from a man between 40 and 49 years old in good health and CMV-seronegative.

The chain's CDR3 is CSVELENTGELFF. DNA for the CDR3: TGCAGCGTTGAATTAGAGAACACCGGGGAGCTGTTTTTT. This rearrangement joins TRBV29-1 to TRBJ2-2; D call uncertain. The CDR3 is made up of 13 amino acids. Germline assignment: CDR1 SQVTM and CDR2 ANQGSEA. Trimming removed 2 bases from V and 1 base from J, with 5 bases in between.